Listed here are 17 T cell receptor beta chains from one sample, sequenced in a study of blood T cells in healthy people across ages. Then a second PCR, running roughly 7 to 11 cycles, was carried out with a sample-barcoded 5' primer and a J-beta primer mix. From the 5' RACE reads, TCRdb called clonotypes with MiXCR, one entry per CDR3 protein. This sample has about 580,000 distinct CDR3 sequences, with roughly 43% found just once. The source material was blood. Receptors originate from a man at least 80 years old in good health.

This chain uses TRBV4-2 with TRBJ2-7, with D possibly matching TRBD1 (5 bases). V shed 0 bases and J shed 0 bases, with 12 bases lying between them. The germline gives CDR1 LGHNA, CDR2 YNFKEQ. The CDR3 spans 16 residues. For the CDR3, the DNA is TGTGCCAGCAGCCAAGATTTAGGGGCTAGCTCCTACGAGCAGTACTTC. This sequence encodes CASSQDLGASSYEQYF.

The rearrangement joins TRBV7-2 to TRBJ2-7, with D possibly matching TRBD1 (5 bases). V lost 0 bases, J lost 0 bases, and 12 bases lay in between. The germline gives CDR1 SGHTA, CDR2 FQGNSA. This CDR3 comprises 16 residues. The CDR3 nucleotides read TGTGCCAGCAGCTTAGCTCGGACACCTAGCTCCTACGAGCAGTACTTC. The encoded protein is CASSLARTPSSYEQYF.

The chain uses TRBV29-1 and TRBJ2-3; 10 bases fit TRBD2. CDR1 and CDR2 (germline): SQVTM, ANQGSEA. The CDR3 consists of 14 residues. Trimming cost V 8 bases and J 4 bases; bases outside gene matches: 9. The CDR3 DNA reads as TGCAGCATAAGAGCGGGAGGGCCCGCAGATACGCAGTATTTT. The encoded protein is CSIRAGGPADTQYF.

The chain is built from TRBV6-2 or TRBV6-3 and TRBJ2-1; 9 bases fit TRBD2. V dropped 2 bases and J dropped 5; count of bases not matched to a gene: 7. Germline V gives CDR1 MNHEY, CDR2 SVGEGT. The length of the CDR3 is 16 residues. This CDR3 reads CASSYGTLAGHNEQFF. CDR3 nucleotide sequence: TGTGCCAGCAGTTACGGGACTCTAGCGGGGCACAATGAGCAGTTCTTC.

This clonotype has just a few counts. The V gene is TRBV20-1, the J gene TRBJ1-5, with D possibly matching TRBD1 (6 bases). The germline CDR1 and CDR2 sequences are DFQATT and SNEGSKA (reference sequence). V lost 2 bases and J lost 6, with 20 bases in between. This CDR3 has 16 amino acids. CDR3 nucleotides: TGCAGTGCTAGACATTACGACAGGTCGGACCGTCAGCCCCAGCATTTT. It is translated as CSARHYDRSDRQPQHF.

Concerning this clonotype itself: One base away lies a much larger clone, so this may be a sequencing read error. The CDR3 spells CASTILGPRNEQYF. CDR3 sequence (DNA): TGTGCCAGCACCATACTAGGACCTCGCAATGAGCAGTACTTC. The chain employs TRBV12-3 or TRBV12-4 and TRBJ2-5, with a weak D call TRBD2 (5 bases). CDR3 length equals 14 residues. The V gene lost 7 bases and the J gene lost 11 bases, with 23 bases spanning the gap.

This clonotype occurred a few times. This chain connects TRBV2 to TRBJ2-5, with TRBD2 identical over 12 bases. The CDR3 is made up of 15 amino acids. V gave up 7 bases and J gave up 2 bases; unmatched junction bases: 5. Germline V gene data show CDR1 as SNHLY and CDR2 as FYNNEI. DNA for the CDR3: TGTGCCAGCACCAGACTAGCGGGGGTACAAGAGACCCAGTACTTC. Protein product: CASTRLAGVQETQYF.

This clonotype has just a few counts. CDR3: CASSLSSAPGNQPQHF. CDR3 DNA: TGCGCCAGCAGCCTCTCTTCGGCTCCAGGGAATCAGCCCCAGCATTTT. J is TRBJ1-5 and V is TRBV4-1, with D possibly matching TRBD1 (5 bases). CDR1 and CDR2 (germline): MGHRA, YSYEKL. V lost 4 bases to trimming and J lost 4 bases, with 17 bases between them. CDR3 size: 16 residues.

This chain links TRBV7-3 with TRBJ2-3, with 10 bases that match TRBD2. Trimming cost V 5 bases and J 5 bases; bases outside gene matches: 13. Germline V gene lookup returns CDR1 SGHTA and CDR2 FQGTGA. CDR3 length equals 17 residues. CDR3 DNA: TGTGCCAGCAGCCTCACTCCTAGCGGGAGAGGTGGAGATACGCAGTATTTT. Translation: CASSLTPSGRGGDTQYF.

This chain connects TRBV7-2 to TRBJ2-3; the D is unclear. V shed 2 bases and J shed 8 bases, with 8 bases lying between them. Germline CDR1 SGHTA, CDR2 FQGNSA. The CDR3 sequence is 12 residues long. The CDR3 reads CASSLRLTTQYF. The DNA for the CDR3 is TGTGCCAGCAGCTTACGGCTCACTACGCAGTATTTT.

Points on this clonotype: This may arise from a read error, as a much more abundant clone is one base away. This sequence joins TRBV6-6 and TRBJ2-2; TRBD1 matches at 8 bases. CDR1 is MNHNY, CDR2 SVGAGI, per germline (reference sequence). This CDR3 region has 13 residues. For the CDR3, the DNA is TGTGCCGGCAGCAGACAGGGGACCGGGGAGCTGTTTTTT. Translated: CAGSRQGTGELFF.

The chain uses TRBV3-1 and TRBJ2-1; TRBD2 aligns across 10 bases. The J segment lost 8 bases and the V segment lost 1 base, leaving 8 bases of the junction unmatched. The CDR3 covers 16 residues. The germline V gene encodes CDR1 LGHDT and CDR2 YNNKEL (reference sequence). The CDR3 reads CASSQGSGRARDEQFF. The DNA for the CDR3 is TGTGCCAGCAGCCAAGGCAGCGGGAGGGCCAGGGATGAGCAGTTCTTC.

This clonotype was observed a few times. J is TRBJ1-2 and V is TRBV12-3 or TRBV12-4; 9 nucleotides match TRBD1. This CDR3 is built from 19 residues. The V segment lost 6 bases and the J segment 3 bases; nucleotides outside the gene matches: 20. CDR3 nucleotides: TGTGCCAGCAGATACAATACCGGGACAGGGTACGATGGAGACTATGGCTACACCTTC. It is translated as CASRYNTGTGYDGDYGYTF.

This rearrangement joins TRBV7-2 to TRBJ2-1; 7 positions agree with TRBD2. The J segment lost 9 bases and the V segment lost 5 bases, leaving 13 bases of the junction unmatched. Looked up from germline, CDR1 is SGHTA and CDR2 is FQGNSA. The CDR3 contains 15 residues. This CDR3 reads CASSLQRGRGSEQFF. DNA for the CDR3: TGTGCCAGCAGCCTACAGCGGGGCCGGGGGAGTGAGCAGTTCTTC.

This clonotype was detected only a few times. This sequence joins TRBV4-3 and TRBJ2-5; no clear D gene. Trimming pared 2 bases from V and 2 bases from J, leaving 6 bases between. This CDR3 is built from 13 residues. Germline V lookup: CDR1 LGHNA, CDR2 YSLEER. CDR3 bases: TGCGCCAGCAGCCAAAGGGTTCAAGAGACCCAGTACTTC. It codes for CASSQRVQETQYF.

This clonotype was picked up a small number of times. As DNA, the CDR3 is TGTGCCACCCACACCATGACTGAAAAACTGTTTTTT. Protein sequence: CATHTMTEKLFF. This chain joins TRBV24-1 and TRBJ1-4; D gene ambiguous. V was pared by 9 bases and J by 7 bases, with 11 bases between. The CDR3 sequence is 12 residues long. Germline lookup yields CDR1 KGHDR and CDR2 SFDVKD.

The CDR3 region has the DNA TGTGCCACCAGCAGGGAGTTCAGAACAGATACGCAGTATTTT. Protein sequence: CATSREFRTDTQYF. The gene calls are TRBV15 and TRBJ2-3, with D hard to call. Looked up from germline, CDR1 is LNHNV and CDR2 is YYDKDF (reference sequence). CDR3 length: 14 residues. Trimming took 3 bases from V and 3 from J, leaving 10 bases between them.